This T cell receptor (beta chain) was obtained from a study of blood T cell repertoires in COVID-19. CDR3 length equals 13 residues. Germline V gene data show CDR1 as SEHNR and CDR2 as FQNEAQ (reference sequence). The ends were cut back, 2 bases at V and 8 bases at J, with 10 bases in the middle. TCRdb's table, derived via immunoSEQ multiplex PCR, lists solely in-frame clones and lacks some. The sample shows over 150,000 clones, roughly 90% of them seen only once. Sequencing used peripheral blood. The clonotype was recovered from a man aged 50 to 60 with COVID-19, enrolled during active disease. This chain joins TRBV7-9 and TRBJ2-1; D call uncertain. The CDR3, as DNA: TGTGCCAGCAGCTTAAGAGGCGGCGATGAGCAGTTCTTC. It is translated as CASSLRGGDEQFF.